One T cell receptor (beta chain) is described in this entry. The DNA is omitted, as the CDR3 cannot be located on it reliably, and the CDR3 follows TCRdb's listing. The entry originates in a study of blood T cell repertoires in COVID-19. Participants were aged 18 to 89 years, lived in roughly 25 US areas, and enrolled virtually. Exposed volunteers were people who met a COVID-19 case within 2 weeks before study entry. The CDR3 spans 15 residues, counting both ends. From germline, CDR1 is MDHEN and CDR2 SYDVKM. Sequencing used immunoSEQ multiplex PCR; TCRdb keeps in-frame clones, though not all of them. The repertoire holds a few hundred thousand clones, with roughly 88% as singletons.

Sequencing was carried out using PBMCs or T cells enriched from blood (not recorded which). This TCR was recovered from a woman under 30 who had been exposed to COVID-19. The V and J genes are TRBV28 and TRBJ2-1; the DNA was not compared with TRBD1, the D call given in the table. The CDR3 loop is CASSFRARGEREQFF.